Listed below are T cell receptor beta chains from one sample, sequenced in a study of shared clonotypes between healthy human individuals. Assay: immunoSEQ multiplex PCR; the TCRdb copy retains only in-frame clones and omits some. The table includes a few million clones, around 93% detected once. The sample taken for sequencing was naive CD4+ T cells from PBMCs. The receptors derive from a young man in good health. Some clones in this sample may be carry-over from other donors' samples. The CDR3 runs from the conserved cysteine through the conserved F or W. A D gene is named only where the DNA matches it firmly. Expanded clones get a size class; other rows say once, few or many, or leave the size out.

NA | TRBJ2-3 | TRBV2 | NA | 14 | TGTGCCAGCGCTGCAGGGAGGAGCACAGATACGCAGTATTTT | CASAAGRSTDTQYF
NA | TRBJ2-1 | TRBV11-3 | NA | 16 | TGTGCCAGCAGCGAAACTGGGGTCCCCCCTATGAATGAGCAGTTCTTC | CASSETGVPPMNEQFF
TRBD1 | TRBJ2-1 | TRBV9 | NA | 16 | TGTGCCAGCAGCGTAGGAGGGGGCGGCAGGGTATTGGAGCAGTTCTTC | CASSVGGGGRVLEQFF
TRBD2 | TRBJ2-1 | TRBV6-4 | NA | 16 | TGTGCCAGCAGTGGCCTCGGGACTAGCGGGATCGTTGAGCAGTTCTTC | CASSGLGTSGIVEQFF
TRBD1 | TRBJ1-5 | TRBV2 | NA | 15 | TGTGCCAGCAGTGAATTGGCAGGGGGACGAAAGCCCCAGCATTTT | CASSELAGGRKPQHF
TRBD2 | TRBJ2-3 | TRBV19 | NA | 15 | TGTGCCAGTAGTAGTCTAGCGGGAGGCACAGATACGCAGTATTTT | CASSSLAGGTDTQYF
NA | TRBJ2-7 | TRBV5-4 | NA | 19 | TGTGCCAGCAGCTTTGAGAAACCTAACTTTGGACTCTTCTTATACGAGCAGTACTTC | CASSFEKPNFGLFLYEQYF
NA | TRBJ1-2 | TRBV28 | NA | 13 | TGTGCCAGCAGTTTATCGGCACCAGGGGTCTACACCTTC | CASSLSAPGVYTF
NA | TRBJ2-5 | TRBV10-3 | once | 16 | TGTGCCATCAGTGAGTTCGGGACGGGAACGTCGCAGACCCAGTACTTC | CAISEFGTGTSQTQYF
TRBD2 | TRBJ2-7 | TRBV5-1 | NA | 15 | TGCGCCAGCAGACGATCGGCGGGAGGGCCTAGCGAGCAGTACTTC | CASRRSAGGPSEQYF
TRBD2 | TRBJ2-1 | TRBV30 | once | 16 | TGTGCCTGGAGTGGTAATCGCGGGAGGAACTACAATGAGCAGTTCTTC | CAWSGNRGRNYNEQFF
NA | TRBJ2-5 | TRBV7-8 | NA | 14 | TGTGCCAGCAGCTTAGCACAGGGTCAAGAGACCCAGTACTTC | CASSLAQGQETQYF
TRBD1 | TRBJ2-2 | TRBV5-1 | NA | 16 | TGCGCCAGCAGCATAGACAGGGGTGGTAACACCGGGGAGCTGTTTTTT | CASSIDRGGNTGELFF
TRBD1 | TRBJ2-7 | TRBV28 | NA | 14 | TGTGCCAGCAGTTTCCGGGACAGAGTCTACGAGCAGTACTTC | CASSFRDRVYEQYF
TRBD2 | TRBJ2-3 | TRBV7-9 | NA | 15 | TGTGCCAGCAGCCCCACTAGCGGTAGCACAGATACGCAGTATTTT | CASSPTSGSTDTQYF
NA | TRBJ2-5 | TRBV10-1 | NA | 16 | TGCGCCAGCAGTGGGGCCGGGACCCATTTTTTGGAGACCCAGTACTTC | CASSGAGTHFLETQYF
NA | TRBJ1-5 | TRBV19 | NA | 14 | TGTGCCAGTAGTATCAGGGATAGCAATCAGCCCCAGCATTTT | CASSIRDSNQPQHF
NA | TRBJ1-2 | TRBV5-6 | NA | 14 | TGTGCCAGCAGCTTGGAATCACAGGGCTATGGCTACACCTTC | CASSLESQGYGYTF
NA | TRBJ2-1 | TRBV20-1 | once | 11 | TGCAGTGCTAGAGGATACAATGAGCAGTTCTTC | CSARGYNEQFF
NA | TRBJ2-6 | TRBV7-9 | NA | 16 | TGTGCCAGCAGCCTCGGAGGGATCTCTGGGGCCAACGTCCTGACTTTC | CASSLGGISGANVLTF
TRBD2 | TRBJ2-7 | TRBV7-7 | NA | 14 | TGTGCCAGCAGCGAAGGGACTAGCGGCTACGAGCAGTACTTC | CASSEGTSGYEQYF
NA | TRBJ2-1 | TRBV10-3 | NA | 15 | TGTGCCACCGCAATAGAGGGGTTGGGGAACAATGAGCAGTTCTTC | CATAIEGLGNNEQFF
NA | TRBJ2-5 | TRBV10-3 | NA | 14 | TGTGCCATCAGTGCAGGGGATTTTCAAGAGACCCAGTACTTC | CAISAGDFQETQYF
TRBD1 | TRBJ1-2 | TRBV5-7 | NA | 18 | TGTGCCAGCAGCTTGGGTGTCCGGGACAGCTTCGACCTCTATGGCTACACCTTC | CASSLGVRDSFDLYGYTF
NA | TRBJ1-1 | TRBV27 | NA | 14 | TGTGCCAGCAGTTTATCGGGGGGGACCACTGAAGCTTTCTTT | CASSLSGGTTEAFF